This is a list of T cell receptor beta chains from one sample in a study of shared clonotypes between healthy human individuals. Assay: immunoSEQ multiplex PCR; the TCRdb copy retains only in-frame clones and omits some. Among 550,000 to 850,000 clones listed, roughly 70% were seen once. Sequencing was performed on memory CD4+ T cells sorted from blood. The receptors derive from a woman aged 30 to 39 in good health. Both conserved end residues are part of each CDR3. D genes are given only for firm matches. The listing skips clone size in some rows; elsewhere it reads once, few, many or a size class.

TRBJ2-3 NA 17 NA TRBV27 TGTGCCAGCAGTTTTATCGGGGCAGGATATGGCACAGATACGCAGTATTTT CASSFIGAGYGTDTQYF
TRBJ1-1 TRBD1 14 few TRBV4-1 TGCGCCACCAAGGGGGCTGCACGGGACACTGAAGCTTTCTTT CATKGAARDTEAFF
TRBJ2-2 TRBD2 16 NA TRBV5-1 TGCGCCAGCAGCCCCAGTAGCGGGTGGGGGACCGGGGAGCTGTTTTTT CASSPSSGWGTGELFF
TRBJ2-5 TRBD2 19 NA TRBV5-1 TGCGCCAGCAGTGCCGGGACTAGCGGGGGGAGAGGTGGTGGAGAGACCCAGTACTTC CASSAGTSGGRGGGETQYF
TRBJ2-5 NA 14 once TRBV5-1 TGCGCCAGCAGCTTGTACGTAGACCAAGAGACCCAGTACTTC CASSLYVDQETQYF
TRBJ2-3 NA 15 few TRBV6-1 TGTGCCAGCACCAGCGGGGACAGCAACACAGATACGCAGTATTTT CASTSGDSNTDTQYF
TRBJ2-1 TRBD2 13 NA TRBV6-1 TGTGCCAGCGGGGCTAGCGGGAGTGTTGAGCAGTTCTTC CASGASGSVEQFF
TRBJ2-3 TRBD2 19 few TRBV4-2 TGTGCCAGCAGCCAAGATCTTTTAGTAGCGGGTACTAGCACAGATACGCAGTATTTT CASSQDLLVAGTSTDTQYF
TRBJ2-1 NA 15 NA TRBV7-9 TGTGCCAGCGGCTTTGTAGGACTGGCCGTGGGGGAGCAGTTCTTC CASGFVGLAVGEQFF
TRBJ1-5 NA 14 NA TRBV28 TGTGCCAGCAGTTTAGGGACACGCAATCAGCCCCAGCATTTT CASSLGTRNQPQHF
TRBJ2-1 NA 16 NA TRBV4-1 TGCGCCAGCAGCCAAGACCGGGCGGGCCTCTACAATGAGCAGTTCTTC CASSQDRAGLYNEQFF
TRBJ1-5 NA 15 NA TRBV7-2 TGTGCCAGCAGCTTAGTGGTGGGGACCAATCAGCCCCAGCATTTT CASSLVVGTNQPQHF
TRBJ1-1 TRBD1 15 NA TRBV5-1 TGCGCCAGCCAGGTGGGGGACAGGGATTTTGCCGAAGCTTTCTTT CASQVGDRDFAEAFF
TRBJ1-2 TRBD1 14 NA TRBV28 TGTGCCAGCACCTCAACCGGACAGGGATATGGCTACACCTTC CASTSTGQGYGYTF
TRBJ2-7 TRBD1 14 NA TRBV6-5 TGTGCCAGCAGTTGGGGACAGGGGAAAACCGAGCAGTACTTC CASSWGQGKTEQYF
TRBJ2-7 TRBD1 15 NA TRBV25-1 TGTGCCAGCAGCAGTATTAGACAGGGGGCGAACGAGCAGTACTTC CASSSIRQGANEQYF
TRBJ1-2 NA 13 NA TRBV28 TGTGCCAGCAGCGCCGGAGCCCCGGGGGGCTACACCTTC CASSAGAPGGYTF
TRBJ2-3 NA 15 few TRBV27 TGTGCCAGCAGTTTCTGGGACGCACGTCCAGATACGCAGTATTTT CASSFWDARPDTQYF
TRBJ2-3 TRBD2 17 NA TRBV5-1 TGCGCCAGCAGCCACGCCGGGACTAGCGGGACGACGGATACGCAGTATTTT CASSHAGTSGTTDTQYF
TRBJ2-7 NA 15 NA TRBV5-1 TGCGCCAGCAGCTTGGAGGCCAGGCGATCCTACGAGCAGTACTTC CASSLEARRSYEQYF
TRBJ2-7 NA 14 once TRBV7-9 TGTGCCAGCAGCTTAGGCTTTGGAGCCTACGAGCAGTACTTC CASSLGFGAYEQYF
TRBJ2-1 TRBD2 13 NA TRBV5-1 TGCGCCAGCAGTGGGCTAGCGGAAATAGGGCAGTTCTTC CASSGLAEIGQFF
TRBJ1-4 NA 14 NA TRBV28 TGTGCCAGCACCGGGGACGGACTTATGAAGGGACTGTTTTTT CASTGDGLMKGLFF
TRBJ2-7 TRBD2 17 NA TRBV27 TGTGCCAGCAGTTTTCCCCCTGTGACTAGCGGGGAGGACGAGCAGTACTTC CASSFPPVTSGEDEQYF
TRBJ2-1 TRBD2 16 once TRBV6-5 TGTGCCAGCAGTTACTCCTCTAGCGGGAGGACCAATGAGCAGTTCTTC CASSYSSSGRTNEQFF
TRBJ2-7 TRBD2 11 NA TRBV28 TGTGCCAGCAGTATACTAGCGCGACAGTACTTC CASSILARQYF
TRBJ1-6 TRBD1 14 NA TRBV4-2 TGTGCCAGCAGCCCCAGGGGGGCGAATTCACCCCTCCACTTT CASSPRGANSPLHF
TRBJ2-1 TRBD1 15 NA TRBV28 TGTGCCACCTCGTCCGGGACAGGGAATTACAATGAGCAGTTCTTC CATSSGTGNYNEQFF
TRBJ2-7 NA 20 NA TRBV21-1 TGTGCCAGCAGCAAAGCGCTTTTGGGACTAGCGAGACAACCCTCCTACGAGCAGTACTTC CASSKALLGLARQPSYEQYF
TRBJ1-2 NA 11 few TRBV2 TGTGCCAGCAGTCTCCAGGGGATTCCTCACTTC CASSLQGIPHF
TRBJ1-5 TRBD1 15 NA TRBV6-1 TGTGCCAGCAGCCAGACAGGGTATAGCAATCAGCCCCAGCATTTT CASSQTGYSNQPQHF
TRBJ1-4 TRBD1 17 NA TRBV4-1 TGCGCCAGCAGCCCTATTCCTTCGGGACAGGGGCGCAGAGGGGGGTTTTTT CASSPIPSGQGRRGGFF
TRBJ1-5 NA 17 NA TRBV28 TGTGCCAGCAGACCCTCTCAGACACCTTATAGCAATCAGCCCCAGCATTTT CASRPSQTPYSNQPQHF
TRBJ1-1 NA 14 NA TRBV5-4 TGTGCCAGCAGCGCTAGCGAGGGTTACACTGAAGCTTTCTTT CASSASEGYTEAFF
TRBJ2-7 TRBD1 15 NA TRBV5-1 TGCGCCAGCAGCACCGGTGATCGGGACAGGAACGAGCAGTACTTC CASSTGDRDRNEQYF
TRBJ2-7 NA 15 NA TRBV10-1 TGCGCCAGGACAAGAGGGGGGAGCGGGGCCCACGAGCAGTACTTC CARTRGGSGAHEQYF
TRBJ2-3 NA 15 NA TRBV19 TGTGCCAGTAGTATTAAGTCCGGGATCACAGATACGCAGTATTTT CASSIKSGITDTQYF
TRBJ1-5 TRBD1 15 NA TRBV7-2 TGTGCCAGCAGCTTAACAGGGGGAAACAATCAGCCCCAGCATTTT CASSLTGGNNQPQHF
TRBJ2-7 NA 11 NA TRBV6-6 TGTGCCAGCAGTGCTCTAGGGGAGCAGTACTTC CASSALGEQYF
TRBJ2-5 NA 15 NA TRBV5-1 TGCGCCAGCAGCCCATCGGCAGGATACCAAGAGACCCAGTACTTC CASSPSAGYQETQYF
TRBJ1-2 NA 10 few TRBV20-1 TGCAGTGCTTACCCTCCTGGCTACACCTTC CSAYPPGYTF
TRBJ1-5 NA 14 once TRBV19 TGTGCCAGTAGGGAGGGAGACTACTCCGCTTCCCAGCATTTT CASREGDYSASQHF
TRBJ2-7 NA 15 NA TRBV28 TGTGCCAGCAGGACCCCCGGTGCAGGGACCTACGAGCAGTACTTC CASRTPGAGTYEQYF
TRBJ2-1 TRBD2 18 NA TRBV19 TGTGCCAGTAGTGCTTGGACTAGCGGGAGGGCCTCTGTCAATGAGCAGTTCTTC CASSAWTSGRASVNEQFF
TRBJ1-5 NA 14 few TRBV28 TGTGCCAGCGGGCCGGGCCTGAACAATCAGCCCCAGCATTTT CASGPGLNNQPQHF
TRBJ1-1 NA 15 NA TRBV27 TGTGCCAGCAGCCCAACCAGCGGGGTGGACACTGAAGCTTTCTTT CASSPTSGVDTEAFF
TRBJ2-7 NA 15 NA TRBV5-1 TGCGCCAGCAGCTTCGATCTAGCGGGGACAGGCGAGCAGTACTTC CASSFDLAGTGEQYF
TRBJ1-2 TRBD1 15 NA TRBV28 TGTGCCAGCAGTTTTGCCCTGCAGGGGGCCTATGGCTACACCTTC CASSFALQGAYGYTF
TRBJ1-2 TRBD1 14 NA TRBV6-6 TGTGCCAGCAGTCGGGACAGGGGGGACTATGGCTACACCTTC CASSRDRGDYGYTF
TRBJ1-4 NA 15 NA TRBV6-1 TGTGCCAGCAGGTGGGACACCTCAACTAATGAAAAACTGTTTTTT CASRWDTSTNEKLFF
TRBJ1-2 NA 14 NA TRBV27 TGTGCCAGCAGTCGTAAGACAACTAACTATGGCTACACCTTC CASSRKTTNYGYTF
TRBJ2-2 NA 14 NA TRBV27 TGTGCCAGCAGTCCCAACAGGGTTCCCGGGGAGCTGTTTTTT CASSPNRVPGELFF